Listed here are 22 T cell receptor beta chains from one sample, sequenced in a study of blood T cell repertoires in COVID-19. Profiling relied on immunoSEQ multiplex PCR, and the TCRdb table lists in-frame clones only, not all of them. The data contain some 330,000 clones, 87% of them singletons. The sequenced sample consisted of PBMCs or T cells enriched from blood (not recorded which). These receptors originate from a man between 35 and 55 years old in a cohort exposed to, infected with or recovered from COVID-19 (not recorded which).

V gene TRBV5-1 combines with J gene TRBJ2-6; possible D gene TRBD2, 7 bases. The germline gives CDR1 SGHRS, CDR2 YFSETQ. Trimming took off 2 bases at V and 3 bases at J, with 9 bases between the two ends. CDR3 length: 15 amino acids. CDR3 residues: CASSFGGLGANVLTF. For the CDR3, the DNA is TGCGCCAGCAGCTTCGGGGGGCTTGGGGCCAACGTCCTGACTTTC.

The genes are TRBV25-1 and TRBJ1-2; D is undetermined. The CDR3 is 12 amino acids. Trimming removed 8 bases from V and 1 base from J, with 8 bases in between. Per germline, CDR1 MGHDK and CDR2 SYGVNS. CDR3 coding DNA: TGTGCCAGCTCCGGGGATAACTATGGCTACACCTTC. Translated, it gives CASSGDNYGYTF.

The chain employs TRBV7-6 and TRBJ2-7; 7 nucleotides line up with TRBD1. Germline values: CDR1 SGHVS, CDR2 FNYEAQ. This CDR3 is 12 amino acids long. V shed 5 bases and J 6 bases; nucleotides not matched to a gene: 4. The CDR3 is CASSRQGREQYF. CDR3 DNA sequence: TGTGCCAGCAGCCGACAGGGACGCGAGCAGTACTTC.

The rearrangement joins TRBV6-6 to TRBJ2-7, with 11 positions matching TRBD2. This CDR3 is 18 amino acids long. CDR1 and CDR2 from the germline V gene are MNHNY and SVGAGI (reference sequence). V dropped 6 bases and J dropped 2; count of bases not matched to a gene: 15. CDR3 sequence: CASSRHGLTSGKTYEQYF. The CDR3 region has the DNA TGTGCCAGCAGCCGACATGGGCTGACTAGCGGGAAGACCTACGAGCAGTACTTC.

V gene TRBV2 combines with J gene TRBJ2-7; 10 bases line up with TRBD1. Germline V lookup: CDR1 SNHLY, CDR2 FYNNEI. The CDR3 is 14 residues long. V trimming: 7 bases; J trimming: 3 bases; junction bases outside the gene matches: 6. CDR3 DNA sequence: TGTGCCAGCACGGGACAGGGGACAGGCTACGAGCAGTACTTC. It specifies CASTGQGTGYEQYF. The variable domain in full, with the rest retrieved from reference TRBV2 and TRBJ2-7, is EPEVTQTPSHQVTQMGQEVILRCVPISNHLYFYWYRQILGQKVEFLVSFYNNEISEKSEIFDDQFSVERPDGSNFTLKIRSTKLEDSAMYFCASTGQGTGYEQYFGPGTRLTVT.

J is TRBJ1-1 and V is TRBV5-1; D is uncertain. Between the trimmed V and J ends, which lost 4 bases and 4 bases, there was a span of 11 bases. This CDR3 comprises 13 residues. Per germline, CDR1 SGHRS and CDR2 YFSETQ. The CDR3 protein is CASSPNWSTEAFF. The DNA for the CDR3 is TGCGCCAGCAGCCCAAACTGGAGCACTGAAGCTTTCTTT.

The chain joins TRBV5-1 to TRBJ2-7; no firm D call. Trimming shortened V by 1 base and J by 5 bases, and 10 bases separated the two germline ends. The CDR3 has 13 amino acids. Germline loops: CDR1 SGHRS, CDR2 YFSETQ. In DNA form, the CDR3 reads TGCGCCAGCAGCTTGACCGAGTCCCACGAGCAGTACTTC. This gives the protein CASSLTESHEQYF. Variable domain in full (rest from reference TRBV5-1 and TRBJ2-7): KAGVTQTPRYLIKTRGQQVTLSCSPISGHRSVSWYQQTPGQGLQFLFEYFSETQRNKGNFPGRFSGRQFSNSRSEMNVSTLELGDSALYLCASSLTESHEQYFGPGTRLTVT.

V is TRBV19 and J is TRBJ2-1; possible D gene TRBD1, 6 bases. This CDR3 is built from 12 residues. V shed 10 bases and J shed 5 bases, with 12 bases lying between them. Germline lookup yields CDR1 LNHDA and CDR2 SQIVND (reference sequence). CDR3 amino acids: CATRDTNNEQFF. DNA of the CDR3: TGTGCCACCCGGGACACAAACAATGAGCAGTTCTTC.

The chain carries TRBV25-1 and TRBJ2-3, with D possibly matching TRBD1 (5 bases). CDR3 size: 15 residues. CDR1 is MGHDK, CDR2 SYGVNS, per germline. Trimming cost V 3 bases and J 4 bases, with 14 bases left between them. Written as DNA, the CDR3 is TGTGCCAGCAGTGAGGGGCTAGTGTATGCAGATACGCAGTATTTT. Translated: CASSEGLVYADTQYF.

The rearrangement links TRBV6-5 to TRBJ1-4, with D tentatively TRBD1 (5 bases). The CDR3 sequence is 15 residues long. Germline values: CDR1 MNHEY, CDR2 SVGAGI. V was pared by 0 bases and J by 7 bases, with 12 bases between. The CDR3: CASSYSGPGGEKLFF. The CDR3 bases are TGTGCCAGCAGTTACTCGGGTCCGGGGGGTGAAAAACTGTTTTTT.

V usage is TRBV27 and J usage is TRBJ2-7; 8 bases are a match to TRBD1. J lost 2 bases, V lost 3 bases, and 6 bases had no gene match. CDR1 and CDR2 (germline): MNHEY, SMNVEV (reference sequence). This CDR3 is built from 15 residues. The CDR3 spells CASSFHRDRTYEQYF. The CDR3 nucleotides read TGTGCCAGCAGTTTCCATCGGGACAGGACCTACGAGCAGTACTTC.

The chain carries TRBV29-1 and TRBJ2-1; weak D call: TRBD2 (5 bases). There are 13 residues in the CDR3. V shed 0 bases and J shed 13 bases, with 16 bases lying between them. Germline V gene data show CDR1 as SQVTM and CDR2 as ANQGSEA. Written as DNA, the CDR3 is TGCAGCGTTGAAGATGACCGGGGTACTGGCCAGTTCTTC. Protein product: CSVEDDRGTGQFF.

The V gene is TRBV7-3, the J gene TRBJ2-7; 7 bases fit TRBD2. The CDR3 loop spans 15 amino acids. Losses at the gene ends were 5 bases for V and 0 bases for J; bases not matched to a gene: 7. The germline CDR1 and CDR2 sequences are SGHTA and FQGTGA. The CDR3 coding sequence is TGTGCCAGCAGCGCTTCTAGCGGTAGCTCCTACGAGCAGTACTTC. Amino acids: CASSASSGSSYEQYF.

This clone has a single count. This chain joins TRBV10-3 and TRBJ1-5, with 8 bases fitting TRBD1. Germline V gives CDR1 ENHRY, CDR2 SYGVKD. J lost 6 bases, V lost 4 bases, and 5 bases had no gene match. The CDR3 is made up of 14 amino acids. The CDR3 sequence: CAISGTGYGQPQHF. DNA for the CDR3: TGTGCCATCAGTGGGACAGGGTACGGTCAGCCCCAGCATTTT.

The chain couples TRBV4-1 to TRBJ2-1, with D possibly TRBD2 on 6 matching bases. V was trimmed by 4 bases and J by 1 base, leaving 14 bases between them. Germline V gives CDR1 MGHRA, CDR2 YSYEKL. This CDR3 comprises 16 residues. The CDR3 region is CASSRLGGRSYNEQFF. The CDR3 nucleotides are TGCGCCAGCAGCCGCCTGGGTGGGAGGTCCTACAATGAGCAGTTCTTC.

This clone was picked up one time. The CDR3 reads CASSALGGRPNEQFF. In DNA, the CDR3 is TGTGCCAGCAGTGCCCTGGGGGGGAGGCCGAATGAGCAGTTCTTC. The chain couples TRBV2 to TRBJ2-1, with 7 bases lining up with TRBD2. Germline assignment: CDR1 SNHLY and CDR2 FYNNEI. Unmatched junction bases numbered 10, after V lost 4 bases and J lost 7 bases. The CDR3 has 15 residues.

The CDR3 bases are TGTGCCAGTGGACAGGGGAGAACCGGGGAGCTGTTTTTT. It translates to CASGQGRTGELFF. The gene calls are TRBV10-3 and TRBJ2-2; 9 positions match TRBD1. The germline V gene has CDR1 ENHRY and CDR2 SYGVKD. CDR3 size: 13 residues. Trimming cost V 10 bases and J 5 bases; bases outside gene matches: 5.

V gene TRBV11-2 combines with J gene TRBJ2-2; 9 bases are a match to TRBD1. The V gene's germline CDR1 is SGHAT and CDR2 FQNNGV. Germline trimming cut 5 bases from V and 0 bases from J; bases unmatched to any gene: 7. The CDR3 spans 17 residues. The CDR3 coding sequence is TGTGCCAGCAGCCCTAGTTGGGACAGGGCGAACACCGGGGAGCTGTTTTTT. Protein sequence: CASSPSWDRANTGELFF.

The chain uses TRBV6-5 and TRBJ2-3, with 14 bases identical to TRBD2. Germline V gene data show CDR1 as MNHEY and CDR2 as SVGAGI. This CDR3 contains 16 residues. V was clipped by 4 bases and J by 3 bases; unmatched bases: 3. The chain's CDR3 is CASSSGLAGGTDTQYF. The CDR3 DNA is TGTGCCAGCAGTTCCGGACTAGCGGGAGGTACAGATACGCAGTATTTT.

The chain carries TRBV18 and TRBJ2-2; 9 bases fit TRBD2. CDR3 length: 18 amino acids. Germline V gene lookup returns CDR1 KGHSH and CDR2 LQKENI. The V and J ends lost 0 bases and 1 base, in that order; junction bases with no gene match: 6. As DNA, the CDR3 is TGTGCCAGCTCACCACCGGGTAGCGGGAGAGTGAACACCGGGGAGCTGTTTTTT. Protein product: CASSPPGSGRVNTGELFF.

This clone was counted a few times. The chain is built from TRBV4-1 and TRBJ1-2; D uncertain. The CDR3 contains 13 residues. V was cut by 3 bases and J by 3 bases, with 8 bases left in between. The V gene's germline CDR1 is MGHRA and CDR2 YSYEKL. CDR3 protein: CASSQTGYYGYTF. CDR3 DNA: TGCGCCAGCAGCCAGACCGGGTACTATGGCTACACCTTC.

Written as DNA, the CDR3 is TGTGCCAGCTCACGTGGACAGGGGAGCAATCAGCCCCAGCATTTT. Translated, it gives CASSRGQGSNQPQHF. This rearrangement joins TRBV18 to TRBJ1-5; 9 positions agree with TRBD1. The CDR3 is 15 amino acids. With V trimmed by 4 bases and J by 1 base, 2 bases remained unmatched. Per the germline V gene, CDR1 is KGHSH and CDR2 is LQKENI. The full variable domain, in which reference TRBV18 and TRBJ1-5 provide the parts outside the CDR3, is NAGVMQNPRHLVRRRGQEARLRCSPMKGHSHVYWYRQLPEEGLKFMVYLQKENIIDESGMPKERFSAEFPKEGPSILRIQQVVRGDSAAYFCASSRGQGSNQPQHFGDGTRLSIL.